This T cell receptor (beta chain) was sequenced for a study of CD8+CD57+ T cells in acquired aplastic anemia. This clonotype was counted at least ten times. Losses at the gene ends were 6 bases for V and 6 bases for J; bases not matched to a gene: 8. The CDR3 is made up of 13 amino acids. Germline lookup yields CDR1 DFQATT and CDR2 SNEGSKA (reference sequence). According to the study, genomic DNA was the template for TCR beta VDJ and CDR3 profiling. TCRdb fed the reads into MiXCR, producing one record per CDR3 protein. Seen here are hundreds of thousands of distinct CDR3 sequences, 65% to 80% observed once, and the top ten hold approximately 3.9%.

This clonotype was obtained from a human donor in good health, serving as a control. The sequenced sample was sorted CD4+, CD8+, or CD8+CD57+ T cells (not recorded which) from PBMCs. This chain links TRBV20-1 with TRBJ1-5, with 7 bases fitting TRBD1. The CDR3: CSAGRQGGQPQHF. For the CDR3, the DNA is TGCAGTGCCGGAAGACAGGGAGGTCAGCCCCAGCATTTT.